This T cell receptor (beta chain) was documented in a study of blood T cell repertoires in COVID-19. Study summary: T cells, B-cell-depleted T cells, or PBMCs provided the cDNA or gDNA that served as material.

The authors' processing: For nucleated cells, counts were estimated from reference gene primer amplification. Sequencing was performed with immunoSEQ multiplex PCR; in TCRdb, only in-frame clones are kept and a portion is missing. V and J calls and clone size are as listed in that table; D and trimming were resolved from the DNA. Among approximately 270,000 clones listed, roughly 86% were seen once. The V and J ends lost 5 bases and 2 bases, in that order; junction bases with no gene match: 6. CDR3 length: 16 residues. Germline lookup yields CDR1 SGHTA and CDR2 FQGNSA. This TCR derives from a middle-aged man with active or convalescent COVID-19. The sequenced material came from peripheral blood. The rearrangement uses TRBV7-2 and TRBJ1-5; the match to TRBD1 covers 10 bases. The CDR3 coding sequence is TGTGCCAGCAGCCGGACCGGGACAGGGGGCAATCAGCCCCAGCATTTT. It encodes CASSRTGTGGNQPQHF. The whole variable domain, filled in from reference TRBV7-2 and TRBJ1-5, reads GAGVSQSPSNKVTEKGKDVELRCDPISGHTALYWYRQSLGQGLEFLIYFQGNSAPDKSGLPSDRFSAERTGGSVSTLTIQRTQQEDSAVYLCASSRTGTGGNQPQHFGDGTRLSIL.